The 28 T cell receptor beta chains below were found in one sample sequenced in a study of blood T cell repertoires in COVID-19. Assay used: immunoSEQ multiplex PCR; TCRdb lists only in-frame clones, some missing. The sample holds over 300,000 clones, about nine tenths seen once. The specimen sequenced was PBMCs or T cells enriched from blood (not recorded which). The receptors here all came from a woman aged 18-30 years who had recovered from COVID-19.

The genes are TRBV6-5 and TRBJ2-3; TRBD1 matches 9 bases. V trimming: 5 bases; J trimming: 3 bases; junction bases outside the gene matches: 3. CDR1 and CDR2 (germline): MNHEY, SVGAGI. This CDR3 spans 14 amino acids. In DNA form, the CDR3 reads TGTGCCAGCAGTAGGGACAGGGTAACAGATACGCAGTATTTT. As protein: CASSRDRVTDTQYF.

This rearrangement joins TRBV19 to TRBJ1-5; D ambiguous. Germline-derived CDR1 and CDR2 are LNHDA and SQIVND (reference sequence). V was trimmed by 5 bases and J by 2 bases, leaving 13 bases between them. The CDR3 loop spans 15 amino acids. The CDR3 nucleotides read TGTGCCAGTAGTGCTCAGGCTGTGGGCAATCAGCCCCAGCATTTT. Translation gives CASSAQAVGNQPQHF.

The chain has TRBV6-5 and TRBJ1-3; 10 bases are shared with TRBD1. Germline CDR1 and CDR2: MNHEY and SVGAGI. The CDR3 contains 15 residues. V shed 5 bases and J 0 bases; nucleotides not matched to a gene: 1. CDR3 nucleotide sequence: TGTGCCAGCAGTCGGGACAGGGGCTCTGGAAACACCATATATTTT. It is translated as CASSRDRGSGNTIYF.

J is TRBJ2-3 and V is TRBV19; D possibly corresponds to TRBD2 (6 bases). This CDR3 has 13 residues. The ends were cut back, 4 bases at V and 2 bases at J, with 7 bases in the middle. Germline V CDR1 and CDR2: LNHDA, SQIVND (reference sequence). The CDR3 sequence is CASSRGDTDTQYF. In DNA, the CDR3 is TGTGCCAGTAGTAGGGGGGACACAGATACGCAGTATTTT. The whole variable domain, remainder taken from reference TRBV19 and TRBJ2-3, is DGGITQSPKYLFRKEGQNVTLSCEQNLNHDAMYWYRQDPGQGLRLIYYSQIVNDFQKGDIAEGYSVSREKKESFPLTVTSAQKNPTAFYLCASSRGDTDTQYFGPGTRLTVL.

The chain links TRBV6-1 to TRBJ1-1, with TRBD1 matching over 7 bases. The CDR3 has 14 residues. Germline V gene data show CDR1 as MNHNS and CDR2 as SASEGT. J lost 0 bases, V lost 7 bases, and 5 bases had no gene match. CDR3 sequence (DNA): TGTGCCAGCAACCGACAGGGTATGAACACTGAAGCTTTCTTT. Translating it yields CASNRQGMNTEAFF.

The chain couples TRBV7-2 to TRBJ2-7; 9 bases are shared with TRBD2. V trimming: 1 base; J trimming: 2 bases; junction bases outside the gene matches: 3. Germline CDR1 SGHTA, CDR2 FQGNSA. This CDR3 has 15 residues. DNA of the CDR3: TGTGCCAGCAGCTTAGGTCTAGCGGGGACCTACGAGCAGTACTTC. This sequence encodes CASSLGLAGTYEQYF.

The CDR3 sequence is CASSRGNGEAFF. CDR3 DNA sequence: TGTGCCAGCAGCCGCGGGAACGGTGAAGCTTTCTTT. This chain joins TRBV7-3 and TRBJ1-1; D gene uncertain. The CDR3 length is 12 residues. CDR1 is SGHTA, CDR2 FQGTGA, per germline. V was pared by 5 bases and J by 7 bases, with 11 bases between.

This clone was observed a single time. The V call is TRBV7-9, the J call TRBJ1-4, with TRBD1 matching 10 bases. V shed 3 bases, J shed 7 bases, and the junction held 2 bases outside the gene matches. The CDR3 length is 14 residues. CDR1 and CDR2 (germline): SEHNR, FQNEAQ (reference sequence). The CDR3 DNA follows: TGTGCCAGCAGCTTTGACAGGGGGCGTGAAAAACTGTTTTTT. This gives the protein CASSFDRGREKLFF.

The J gene is TRBJ1-4, the V gene TRBV7-9; 10 bases match TRBD1. CDR1 is SEHNR, CDR2 FQNEAQ, per germline (reference sequence). This CDR3 has 18 amino acids. The ends lost 5 bases at V and 3 bases at J; junction bases unmatched: 12. CDR3 nucleotides: TGTGCCAGCAGCCACACCGGGACAGGGGCCTCACCTAATGAAAAACTGTTTTTT. Translated, it gives CASSHTGTGASPNEKLFF.

This chain uses TRBV5-5 with TRBJ2-4; 7 bases align to TRBD1. The CDR3 length is 15 residues. Germline V gene data show CDR1 as SGHKS and CDR2 as YYEKEE (reference sequence). The V gene end was trimmed by 2 bases and the J gene end by 5 bases; junction bases not matched to a gene: 7. The DNA for the CDR3 is TGTGCCAGCAGCTTTTTCCGGACAGGAGAAAACATTCAGTACTTC. This sequence encodes CASSFFRTGENIQYF.

The rearrangement uses TRBV28 and TRBJ1-2; TRBD1 aligns across 9 bases. This CDR3 is 13 amino acids long. The germline V gene has CDR1 MDHEN and CDR2 SYDVKM. The junction had 7 bases not matched to a gene; V was cut back by 6 bases and J by 8 bases. The CDR3 nucleotides read TGTGCCAGCAGCCTGACAGGGGGACGGGGCTACACCTTC. It encodes CASSLTGGRGYTF.

The V and J genes are TRBV28 and TRBJ1-2, with a weak D call TRBD1 (6 bases). The germline V and J ends were trimmed by 6 bases and 4 bases, with 15 bases remaining between them. CDR1 and CDR2 (germline): MDHEN, SYDVKM. The CDR3 contains 14 residues. CDR3 sequence reads: CASRKQGEVYGYTF. DNA of the CDR3: TGTGCCAGCAGAAAACAGGGCGAAGTCTATGGCTACACCTTC.

This clone showed up just a few times. This chain joins TRBV30 and TRBJ1-2, with 7 bases matching TRBD1. The CDR3 is 17 amino acids. With V trimmed by 0 bases and J by 3 bases, 13 bases remained unmatched. From germline, CDR1 is GTSNPN and CDR2 SVGIG (reference sequence). DNA for the CDR3: TGTGCCTGGAGTGTACGCCCTTGGAGACAGGGTTACTATGGCTACACCTTC. Amino acid sequence: CAWSVRPWRQGYYGYTF.

The chain combines TRBV7-8 with TRBJ1-6; D possibly corresponds to TRBD1 (5 bases). V lost 0 bases to trimming and J lost 7 bases, with 13 bases between them. Looked up from germline, CDR1 is SGHVS and CDR2 is FQNEAQ. The CDR3 covers 16 residues. The CDR3 DNA is TGTGCCAGCAGCTTAGCGCTGGGGGGACGGAATTCACCCCTCCACTTT. Translation: CASSLALGGRNSPLHF.

This clone was detected only a few times. V and J are TRBV14 and TRBJ1-2; D is possibly TRBD1 (6 bases). This CDR3 contains 15 residues. In germline, CDR1 is SGHDN, CDR2 FVKESK. The V end lost 3 bases, the J end lost 7 bases, and 18 bases lay between the germline ends. The CDR3 is CASSHAGRGRSGYTF. In DNA, the CDR3 is TGTGCCAGCAGCCACGCCGGCAGGGGAAGGTCTGGCTACACCTTC.

V is TRBV6-5 and J is TRBJ1-2; D is uncertain. Germline V gives CDR1 MNHEY, CDR2 SVGAGI. V was cut by 2 bases and J by 6 bases, with 13 bases left in between. The CDR3 spans 14 residues. The CDR3 loop reads CASSYGGLRNGYTF. The CDR3 nucleotides are TGTGCCAGCAGTTACGGCGGACTACGTAATGGCTACACCTTC.

The rearrangement uses TRBV11-2 and TRBJ1-6; a weak D match, TRBD1 (6 bases). The V gene's germline CDR1 is SGHAT and CDR2 FQNNGV. The CDR3 sequence is 13 residues long. V lost 6 bases to trimming and J lost 10 bases, with 13 bases between them. CDR3 nucleotides: TGTGCCAGCAGTCGACAGGTGGAGTCACCCCTCCACTTT. It is translated as CASSRQVESPLHF.

This chain links TRBV6-5 with TRBJ2-1; 9 positions agree with TRBD2. Germline V gives CDR1 MNHEY, CDR2 SVGAGI. Germline trimming cut 4 bases from V and 4 bases from J; bases unmatched to any gene: 8. CDR3 length: 16 residues. The DNA for the CDR3 is TGTGCCAGCAGTTCCAGGGCGGGGGGGCGGTACAATGAGCAGTTCTTC. Translated, it gives CASSSRAGGRYNEQFF.

The chain recombines TRBV15 with TRBJ1-2; no reliable D call. The V gene's germline CDR1 is LNHNV and CDR2 YYDKDF (reference sequence). The CDR3 spans 12 residues. V lost 5 bases and J 8 bases, leaving 12 bases between the germline ends. CDR3 in amino acids: CATSGRSVGYTF. The CDR3 DNA sequence: TGTGCCACCAGCGGTCGAAGCGTGGGCTACACCTTC.

DNA for the CDR3: TGTGCCAGCAGCTTCCAGGGGGCAGGTTGGAATGAGCAGTTCTTC. Amino acids: CASSFQGAGWNEQFF. The chain combines TRBV7-8 with TRBJ2-1; 8 bases are shared with TRBD1. Per the germline V gene, CDR1 is SGHVS and CDR2 is FQNEAQ. The CDR3 is 15 amino acids. J was trimmed by 7 bases and V by 3 bases; bases with no gene match: 8.

The V and J genes are TRBV5-1 and TRBJ2-7; the D gene is possibly TRBD1 (6 bases). The CDR3 runs to 12 residues. Germline V gene sequence: CDR1 SGHRS, CDR2 YFSETQ. V was trimmed by 4 bases and J by 4 bases, leaving 9 bases between them. This CDR3 is CASSRTDYEQYF. The CDR3 nucleotides read TGCGCCAGCAGCAGGACAGATTACGAGCAGTACTTC.

The rearrangement links TRBV19 to TRBJ1-4; 9 bases are a match to TRBD1. The CDR3 runs to 15 residues. The V segment lost 5 bases and the J segment 8 bases; nucleotides outside the gene matches: 9. CDR1 and CDR2 from the germline V gene are LNHDA and SQIVND (reference sequence). This CDR3 is CASSWTGTGKEKLFF. The CDR3 coding sequence is TGTGCCAGTAGTTGGACCGGGACAGGGAAGGAAAAACTGTTTTTT.

The V gene is TRBV19, the J gene TRBJ2-5; 11 bases fit TRBD2. The length of the CDR3 is 15 residues. The germline V gene encodes CDR1 LNHDA and CDR2 SQIVND (reference sequence). Trimming took 7 bases from V and 2 from J; bases not matched to a gene: 6. CDR3 DNA sequence: TGTGCCAGTACCCGAACTAGCGGGAGACAAGAGACCCAGTACTTC. The encoded protein is CASTRTSGRQETQYF.

The chain uses TRBV5-4 and TRBJ1-2; 9 nucleotides agree with TRBD1. The germline V gene has CDR1 SGHNT and CDR2 YYREEE (reference sequence). V gave up 1 base and J gave up 4 bases; unmatched junction bases: 11. The CDR3 has 17 amino acids. CDR3 residues: CASSLMGGQGVSYGYTF. The CDR3 DNA follows: TGTGCCAGCAGCTTGATGGGGGGACAGGGAGTAAGCTATGGCTACACCTTC.

V gene TRBV24-1 combines with J gene TRBJ2-1, with 13 bases fitting TRBD2. The CDR3 consists of 16 residues. J was trimmed by 9 bases and V by 0 bases; bases with no gene match: 4. Germline values: CDR1 KGHDR, CDR2 SFDVKD. CDR3 bases: TGTGCCACCAGTGATTTGGGACTAGCGGGAGTTTTTGAGCAGTTCTTC. Its translation is CATSDLGLAGVFEQFF.

J is TRBJ1-4 and V is TRBV28; D perhaps matches TRBD1 (6 bases). The CDR3 is 15 residues long. The germline V gene encodes CDR1 MDHEN and CDR2 SYDVKM. V lost 5 bases to trimming and J lost 8 bases, with 18 bases between them. CDR3 in DNA: TGTGCCAGCAGTCCCCAGCGGGGGGCAGGGGAAAAACTGTTTTTT. It is translated as CASSPQRGAGEKLFF.

J is TRBJ2-2 and V is TRBV3-1 (or the pseudogene TRBV3-2); possible D gene TRBD1, 6 bases. Trimming shortened V by 10 bases and J by 0 bases, and 9 bases separated the two germline ends. CDR3 size: 13 residues. From germline, CDR1 is LGHDT and CDR2 YNNKEL (reference sequence). CDR3 coding DNA: TGTGCCACCGGGACATCGAACACCGGGGAGCTGTTTTTT. Translating it yields CATGTSNTGELFF.

The chain is built from TRBV5-6 and TRBJ2-5, with 7 bases matching TRBD2. The CDR3 covers 14 residues. Unmatched junction bases numbered 4, after V lost 1 base and J lost 4 bases. Germline V CDR1 and CDR2: SGHDT, YYEEEE. The CDR3 DNA reads as TGTGCCAGCAGCTTGCTTTCGGGAGGAGAGACCCAGTACTTC. Residues: CASSLLSGGETQYF.